The clone carrying this T cell receptor (beta chain) was observed a single time. Its cognate antigen is unknown. The data were taken from a study of CD8 T cells in ankylosing spondylitis. The CDR3 runs 14 residues. Germline values: CDR1 MNHEY, CDR2 SMNVEV (reference sequence). V was clipped by 0 bases and J by 5 bases, with 10 bases between them. Study outcomes and limitations: Both synovial fluid and blood in reactive arthritis had previously been reported to carry some motif variants.

MiXCR, applied by TCRdb to the 5' RACE reads, yields one record per CDR3 protein. Of about 160,000 distinct CDR3 sequences listed, under 45% are singletons. Sequenced input: synovial fluid, either unsorted or a sorted T cell fraction (not recorded which). This clonotype was sampled from a male donor with ankylosing spondylitis. The V gene is TRBV27, the J gene TRBJ1-1; D is unresolved. CDR3 DNA: TGTGCCAGCAGTTTATCACGGGGAGGGACTGAAGCTTTCTTT. Protein: CASSLSRGGTEAFF.